This T cell receptor (beta chain) was captured in a study of blood T cell repertoires in COVID-19. Study-level background: Samples representing acute and convalescent COVID-19 were sourced from the United States, Italy and Spain. T cells, B-cell-depleted T cells, or PBMCs supplied cDNA or gDNA.

CDR3 length equals 13 residues. Deletions cut 9 bases from V and 1 base from J, with 12 bases between. Germline V lookup: CDR1 MNHEY, CDR2 SMNVEV (reference sequence). This clone appeared a few times. Patients in Seattle were enrolled during active infection, then followed longitudinally. In the authors' workflow: The authors estimated nucleated cell counts from reference gene primer amplification. Assay: immunoSEQ multiplex PCR; the TCRdb copy retains only in-frame clones and omits some. V, J and clone size are taken as reported in that table, and D and trimming were inferred from the DNA itself. This sample has 400,000 to 450,000 clones, with approximately 90% found just once.

The V gene is TRBV27, the J gene TRBJ1-1; D might be TRBD1 (5 bases). The sample taken for sequencing was peripheral blood. This sequence was found in a woman aged 45-65 years with COVID-19, enrolled during active disease. The CDR3 bases are TGTGCCAGTAACCGAAGGGGGAACACTGAAGCTTTCTTT. Translating gives CASNRRGNTEAFF.